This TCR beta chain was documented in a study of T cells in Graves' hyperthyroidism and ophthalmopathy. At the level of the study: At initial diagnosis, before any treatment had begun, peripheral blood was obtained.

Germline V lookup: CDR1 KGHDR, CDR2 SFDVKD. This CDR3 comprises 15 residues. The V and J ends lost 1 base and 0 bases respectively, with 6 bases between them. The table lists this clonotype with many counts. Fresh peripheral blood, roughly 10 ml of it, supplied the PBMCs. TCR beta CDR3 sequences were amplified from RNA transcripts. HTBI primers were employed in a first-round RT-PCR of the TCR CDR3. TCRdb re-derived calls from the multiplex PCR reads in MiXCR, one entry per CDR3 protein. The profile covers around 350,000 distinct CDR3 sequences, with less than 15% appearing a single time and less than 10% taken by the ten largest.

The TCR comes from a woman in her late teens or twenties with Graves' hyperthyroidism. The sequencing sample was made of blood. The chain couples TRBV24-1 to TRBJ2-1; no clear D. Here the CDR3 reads CATSDLQSSYNEQFF. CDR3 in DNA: TGTGCCACCAGTGATTTACAGAGCTCCTACAATGAGCAGTTCTTC.